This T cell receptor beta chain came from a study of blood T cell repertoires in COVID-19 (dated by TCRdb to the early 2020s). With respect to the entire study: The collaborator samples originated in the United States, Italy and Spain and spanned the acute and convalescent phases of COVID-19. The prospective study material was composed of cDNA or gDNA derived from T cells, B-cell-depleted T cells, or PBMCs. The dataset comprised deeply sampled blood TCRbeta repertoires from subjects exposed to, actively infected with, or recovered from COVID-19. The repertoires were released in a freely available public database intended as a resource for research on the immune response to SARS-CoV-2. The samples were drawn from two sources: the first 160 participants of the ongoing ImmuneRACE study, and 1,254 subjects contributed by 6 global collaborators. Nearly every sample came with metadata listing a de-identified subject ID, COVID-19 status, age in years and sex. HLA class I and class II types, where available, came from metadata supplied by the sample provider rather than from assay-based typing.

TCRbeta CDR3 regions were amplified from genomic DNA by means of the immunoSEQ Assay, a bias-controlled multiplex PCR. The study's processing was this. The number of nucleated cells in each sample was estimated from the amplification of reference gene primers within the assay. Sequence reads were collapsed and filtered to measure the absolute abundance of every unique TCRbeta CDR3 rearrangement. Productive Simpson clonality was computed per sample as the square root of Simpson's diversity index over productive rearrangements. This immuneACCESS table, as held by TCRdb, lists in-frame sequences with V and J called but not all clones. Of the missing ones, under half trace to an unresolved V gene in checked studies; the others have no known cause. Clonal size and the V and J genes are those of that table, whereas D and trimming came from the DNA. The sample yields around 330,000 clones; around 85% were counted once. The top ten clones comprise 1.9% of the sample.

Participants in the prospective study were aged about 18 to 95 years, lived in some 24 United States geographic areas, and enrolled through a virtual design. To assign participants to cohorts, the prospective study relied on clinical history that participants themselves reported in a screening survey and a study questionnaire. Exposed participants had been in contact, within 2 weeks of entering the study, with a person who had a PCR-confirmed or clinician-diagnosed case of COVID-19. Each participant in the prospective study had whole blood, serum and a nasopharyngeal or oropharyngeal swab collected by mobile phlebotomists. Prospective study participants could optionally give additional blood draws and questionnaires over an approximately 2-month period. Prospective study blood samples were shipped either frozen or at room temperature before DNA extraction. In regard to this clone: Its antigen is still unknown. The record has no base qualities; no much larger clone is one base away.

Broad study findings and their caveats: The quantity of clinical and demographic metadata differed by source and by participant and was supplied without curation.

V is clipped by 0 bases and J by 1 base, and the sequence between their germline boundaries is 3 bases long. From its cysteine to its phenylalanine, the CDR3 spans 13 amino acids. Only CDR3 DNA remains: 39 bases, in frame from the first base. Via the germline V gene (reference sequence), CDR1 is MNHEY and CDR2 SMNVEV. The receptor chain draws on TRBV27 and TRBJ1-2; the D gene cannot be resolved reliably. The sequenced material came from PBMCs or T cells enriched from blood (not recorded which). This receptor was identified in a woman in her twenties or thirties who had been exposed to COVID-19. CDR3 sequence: CASSLSSNYGYTF. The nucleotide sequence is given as TGTGCCAGCAGTTTATCTAGTAACTATGGCTACACCTTC.